This TCR beta chain was retrieved from a study of cytomegalovirus exposure and HLA in healthy donors. The CDR3 spans 15 residues. V dropped 9 bases and J dropped 11; count of bases not matched to a gene: 18. CDR1 MNHEY and CDR2 SVGAGI come from the germline V gene. PCR was performed using 60 Vbeta and 13 Jbeta primers. Using immunoSEQ multiplex PCR, the repertoire was profiled, and TCRdb retains in-frame clones only, with some absent. Of 160,000 or so clones listed, just over 75% are singletons. Sequencing was performed on PBMCs. The TCR comes from a woman aged 40-49 years in good health and CMV-seronegative. The rearrangement uses TRBV6-5 and TRBJ2-5; 10 nucleotides line up with TRBD2. CDR3 coding DNA: TGTGCCAGTAAATCCCCGGGACTAGCGTCGGGGGAGCAGTACTTC. It is translated as CASKSPGLASGEQYF.